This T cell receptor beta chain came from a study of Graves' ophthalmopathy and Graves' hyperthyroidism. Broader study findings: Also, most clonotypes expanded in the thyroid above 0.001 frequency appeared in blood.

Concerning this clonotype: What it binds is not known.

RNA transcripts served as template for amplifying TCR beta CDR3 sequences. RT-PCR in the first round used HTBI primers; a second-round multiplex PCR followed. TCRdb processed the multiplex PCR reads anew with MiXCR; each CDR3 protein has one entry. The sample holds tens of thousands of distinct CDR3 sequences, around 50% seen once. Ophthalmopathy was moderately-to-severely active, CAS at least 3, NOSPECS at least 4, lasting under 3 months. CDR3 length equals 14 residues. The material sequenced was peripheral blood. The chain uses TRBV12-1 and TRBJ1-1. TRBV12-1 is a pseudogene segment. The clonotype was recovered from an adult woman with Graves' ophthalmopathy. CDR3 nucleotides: TGTGCCAGCAGCTTTCGTTTTACGAACACTGAAGCTTTCTTT. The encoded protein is CASSFRFTNTEAFF.